This T cell receptor beta chain appears in the sequencing data of a study of glioma-infiltrating T cells. Using RNA template, CDR3s of TCR alpha and beta were amplified with iRepertoire arm-PCR. MiXCR, run by TCRdb on the multiplex PCR reads, gives a single entry per CDR3 protein. The profile shows around 130,000 distinct CDR3 sequences, around 25% of them singletons. V dropped 3 bases and J dropped 2 bases, with 15 bases sitting between them. Germline CDR1 LNHNV, CDR2 YYDKDF (reference sequence). CDR3 length: 16 residues. The sample consisted of glioma tissue, nonneoplastic brain tissue, or PBMCs (not recorded which). This sequence originates from a human donor with low-grade glioma or glioblastoma, undergoing nonglioma brain surgery, or in good health (not recorded which). The chain uses TRBV15 and TRBJ2-3; D call uncertain. The chain's CDR3 is CATSSLVSALTDTQYF. CDR3 bases: TGTGCCACCAGCAGCTTAGTCTCTGCCCTCACAGATACGCAGTATTTT.